The 17 T cell receptor beta chains given below trace back to one sample, sequenced in a study of Graves' ophthalmopathy and Graves' hyperthyroidism. Amplification of TCR beta CDR3 regions used RNA transcripts. The library came from an HTBI-primed first-round RT-PCR and a second-round multiplex PCR. TCRdb passed the multiplex PCR reads through MiXCR, listing each CDR3 protein once. The sample yields 350,000 to 400,000 distinct CDR3 sequences, approximately 16% seen once. The sequencing input was peripheral blood. These receptors were obtained from a woman under 30 with Graves' ophthalmopathy.

This clonotype has at least ten counts. This chain connects TRBV12-3 or TRBV12-4 to TRBJ2-5; TRBD1 is a possible D gene (7 bases). The CDR3 is 15 residues long. Trimming removed 1 base from V and 4 bases from J, with 13 bases in between. CDR3 coding DNA: TGTGCCAGCAGTTTAGTCGGCCAGGGGGGAGAGACCCAGTACTTC. Protein product: CASSLVGQGGETQYF.

In this sample, this clonotype turned up many times. V and J are TRBV19 and TRBJ1-5; the D gene is possibly TRBD1 (6 bases). V was pared by 4 bases and J by 0 bases, with 13 bases between. The germline V gene encodes CDR1 LNHDA and CDR2 SQIVND (reference sequence). The CDR3 covers 16 residues. The CDR3 DNA reads as TGTGCCAGTAGTAGCCCCGGGGGCCGTAGCAATCAGCCCCAGCATTTT. As protein: CASSSPGGRSNQPQHF. Filled out from reference TRBV19 and TRBJ1-5, the complete variable domain reads DGGITQSPKYLFRKEGQNVTLSCEQNLNHDAMYWYRQDPGQGLRLIYYSQIVNDFQKGDIAEGYSVSREKKESFPLTVTSAQKNPTAFYLCASSSPGGRSNQPQHFGDGTRLSIL.

V is TRBV28 and J is TRBJ2-7; D remains unclear. The germline gives CDR1 MDHEN, CDR2 SYDVKM. V lost 4 bases to trimming and J lost 7 bases, with 11 bases between them. This CDR3 comprises 12 residues. The CDR3 reads CASSSSPGEQYF. As DNA, the CDR3 is TGTGCCAGCAGTTCGAGCCCCGGGGAGCAGTACTTC.

The rearrangement links TRBV28 to TRBJ2-7, with 8 positions matching TRBD1. The junction had 12 bases not matched to a gene; V was cut back by 6 bases and J by 5 bases. Germline-derived CDR1 and CDR2 are MDHEN and SYDVKM. CDR3 length: 15 amino acids. The CDR3 here is CASRTEGQGLNEQYF. The DNA for the CDR3 is TGTGCCAGCAGAACTGAAGGACAGGGATTGAACGAGCAGTACTTC.

This chain uses TRBV12-5 with TRBJ2-2; the D is unclear. Germline V lookup: CDR1 LGHNT, CDR2 FRNRAP. Trimming shortened V by 0 bases and J by 0 bases, and 11 bases separated the two germline ends. The CDR3 contains 17 residues. The CDR3 protein is CASGLVAGRANTGELFF. The CDR3 DNA reads TGTGCTAGTGGTTTGGTAGCAGGTCGAGCGAACACCGGGGAGCTGTTTTTT.

At least ten counts were recorded for this clonotype. An end of the junction differs from the germline gene, which may be a read error. The chain uses TRBV11-2 and TRBJ1-1, with D possibly matching TRBD1 (6 bases). Germline V gene data show CDR1 as SGHAT and CDR2 as FQNNGV. There are 14 residues in the CDR3. The CDR3 DNA follows: TGTGCCAGCAGTTTAGGGGGTCTGAACACTGAAGCTTTCTTT. Protein sequence: CASSLGGLNTEAFF. The full variable domain, rest sourced from reference TRBV11-2 and TRBJ1-1, is EAGVAQSPRYKIIEKRQSVAFWCNPISGHATLYWYQQILGQGPKLLIQFQNNGVVDDSQLPKDRFSAERLKGVDSTLKIQPAKLEDSAVYLCASSLGGLNTEAFFGQGTRLTVV.

This clonotype was observed at least ten times. The chain joins TRBV7-3 to TRBJ2-3; TRBD2 aligns across 7 bases. V trimming: 3 bases; J trimming: 3 bases; junction bases outside the gene matches: 18. The germline CDR1 and CDR2 sequences are SGHTA and FQGTGA. The CDR3 sequence is 19 residues long. The CDR3 nucleotides are TGTGCCAGCAGCTTTACTACTAGCGCCCCCCTGGGTACGACAGATACGCAGTATTTT. Protein sequence: CASSFTTSAPLGTTDTQYF.

This clonotype was seen repeatedly, ten times or more. The chain is built from TRBV18 and TRBJ1-1; 8 bases map to TRBD1. CDR3 length equals 16 residues. The junction had 8 bases not matched to a gene; V was cut back by 1 base and J by 4 bases. Germline loops: CDR1 KGHSH, CDR2 LQKENI. CDR3 region: CASSPLRQGLGTEAFF. The CDR3 DNA reads as TGTGCCAGCTCACCACTACGACAGGGGTTGGGCACTGAAGCTTTCTTT.

This clonotype was seen many times. The rearrangement links TRBV6-5 to TRBJ2-2; D is unclear. Trimming stripped 2 bases from V and 6 bases from J, with 10 bases between. The CDR3 has 14 amino acids. Germline loops: CDR1 MNHEY, CDR2 SVGAGI. The CDR3 nucleotides read TGTGCCAGCAGTTACAAGGGTTACGCCGGGGAGCTGTTTTTT. This encodes CASSYKGYAGELFF.

Ten or more counts support this clonotype. The V call is TRBV20-1, the J call TRBJ2-5; D ambiguous. CDR1 is DFQATT and CDR2 is SNEGSKA in the germline V gene (reference sequence). V was cut by 3 bases and J by 14 bases, with 16 bases left in between. The CDR3 has 11 amino acids. The CDR3 coding sequence is TGCAGTGCTAGGAGGAGTGAGACGAACTACTTC. This gives the protein CSARRSETNYF.

This clonotype was seen a handful of times. J is TRBJ2-2 and V is TRBV6-2 or TRBV6-3; weak D call: TRBD1 (6 bases). V dropped 6 bases and J dropped 4 bases, with 9 bases sitting between them. CDR1 MNHEY and CDR2 SVGEGT come from the germline V gene. The CDR3 consists of 13 residues. DNA of the CDR3: TGTGCCAGCAGAGACAGGAGCACCGGGGAGCTGTTTTTT. It is translated as CASRDRSTGELFF.

In its sample, this clonotype was seen many times. The J gene is TRBJ1-1, the V gene TRBV10-3; D might be TRBD1 (5 bases). The CDR3 is 13 amino acids. Trimming took off 5 bases at V and 8 bases at J, with 15 bases between the two ends. CDR1 is ENHRY, CDR2 SYGVKD, per germline. CDR3 bases: TGTGCCATCAGTCAGGACCCCCGGGGGGAAGCTTTCTTT. Translation gives CAISQDPRGEAFF.

The rearrangement joins TRBV24-1 to TRBJ1-2; the D gene is possibly TRBD1 (5 bases). The V and J ends lost 8 bases and 5 bases respectively, with 14 bases between them. This CDR3 spans 13 amino acids. Germline assignment: CDR1 KGHDR and CDR2 SFDVKD. Written as DNA, the CDR3 is TGTGCCACCATGGACACGGTTGGATATGGCTACACCTTC. Its protein product is CATMDTVGYGYTF.

This clonotype was found many times. The gene calls are TRBV19 and TRBJ1-1; perhaps TRBD1 as D (5 bases). Germline CDR1 reads LNHDA; CDR2 reads SQIVND (reference sequence). The CDR3 is 10 residues long. Trimming removed 7 bases at V and 12 bases at J, with 12 bases between. The CDR3 protein is CASNAGRTFF. CDR3 in DNA: TGTGCCAGTAACGCAGGGCGGACTTTCTTT.

This clonotype showed up many times. The chain couples TRBV12-3 or TRBV12-4 to TRBJ1-4; D unresolved. This CDR3 contains 14 residues. Trimming took 2 bases from V and 7 from J, leaving 11 bases between them. The DNA of the CDR3 is TGTGCCAGCAGTTTAATGGGATCCGGTGAAAAACTGTTTTTT. Protein: CASSLMGSGEKLFF.

This clonotype was picked up many times. This chain connects TRBV20-1 to TRBJ2-7; D is perhaps TRBD1 (6 bases). Germline CDR1 is DFQATT and CDR2 is SNEGSKA (reference sequence). V shed 7 bases and J shed 3 bases, with 13 bases lying between them. The CDR3 is 12 residues long. CDR3 residues: CSVETGGYEQYF. The CDR3 bases are TGCAGTGTTGAGACAGGAGGCTACGAGCAGTACTTC.

This clonotype was detected many times. The chain is built from TRBV7-8 and TRBJ1-2; 8 nucleotides line up with TRBD1. V lost 5 bases and J lost 7; bases outside the gene matches: 9. CDR3 size: 14 residues. Germline CDR1 is SGHVS and CDR2 is FQNEAQ. CDR3 protein: CASSVDRGRGGYTF. Here the CDR3 DNA reads TGTGCCAGCAGCGTCGACAGGGGCCGGGGTGGCTACACCTTC. Combining the CDR3 with reference TRBV7-8 and TRBJ1-2 gives the whole variable domain GAGVSQSPRYKVAKRGQDVALRCDPISGHVSLFWYQQALGQGPEFLTYFQNEAQLDKSGLPSDRFFAERPEGSVSTLKIQRTQQEDSAVYLCASSVDRGRGGYTFGSGTRLTVV.